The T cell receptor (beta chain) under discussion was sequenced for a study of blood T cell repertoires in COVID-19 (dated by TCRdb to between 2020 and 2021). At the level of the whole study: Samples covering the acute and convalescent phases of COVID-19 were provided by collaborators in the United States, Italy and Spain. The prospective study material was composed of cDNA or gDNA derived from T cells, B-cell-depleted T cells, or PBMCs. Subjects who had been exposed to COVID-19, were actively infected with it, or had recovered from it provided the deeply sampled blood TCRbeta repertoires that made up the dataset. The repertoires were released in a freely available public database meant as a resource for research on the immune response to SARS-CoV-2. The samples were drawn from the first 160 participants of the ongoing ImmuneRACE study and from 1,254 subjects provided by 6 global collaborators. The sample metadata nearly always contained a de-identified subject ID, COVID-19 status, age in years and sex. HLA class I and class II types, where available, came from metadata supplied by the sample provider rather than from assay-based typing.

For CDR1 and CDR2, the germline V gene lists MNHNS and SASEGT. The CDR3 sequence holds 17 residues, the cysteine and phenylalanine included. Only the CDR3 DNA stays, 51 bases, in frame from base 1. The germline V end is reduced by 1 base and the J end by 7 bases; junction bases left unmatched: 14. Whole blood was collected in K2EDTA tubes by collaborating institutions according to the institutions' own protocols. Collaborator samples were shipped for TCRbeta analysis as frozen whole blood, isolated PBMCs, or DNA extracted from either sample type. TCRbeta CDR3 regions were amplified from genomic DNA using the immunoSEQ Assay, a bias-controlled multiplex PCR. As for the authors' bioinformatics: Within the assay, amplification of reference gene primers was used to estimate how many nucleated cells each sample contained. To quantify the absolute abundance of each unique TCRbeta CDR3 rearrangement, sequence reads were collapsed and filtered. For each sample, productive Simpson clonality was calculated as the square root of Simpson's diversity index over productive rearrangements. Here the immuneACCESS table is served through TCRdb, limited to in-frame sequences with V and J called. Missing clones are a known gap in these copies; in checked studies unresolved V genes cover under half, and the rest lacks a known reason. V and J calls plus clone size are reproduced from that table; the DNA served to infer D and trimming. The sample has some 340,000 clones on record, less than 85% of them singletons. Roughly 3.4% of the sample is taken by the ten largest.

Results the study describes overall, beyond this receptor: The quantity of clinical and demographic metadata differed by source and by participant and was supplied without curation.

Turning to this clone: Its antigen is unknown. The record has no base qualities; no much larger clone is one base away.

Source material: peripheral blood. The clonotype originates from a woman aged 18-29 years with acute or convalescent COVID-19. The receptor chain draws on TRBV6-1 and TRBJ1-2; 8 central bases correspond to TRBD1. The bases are TGTGCCAGCAGTGAAGGGGTGCGGGCAGGGGGCGCTGGTGGCTACACCTTC. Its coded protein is CASSEGVRAGGAGGYTF.